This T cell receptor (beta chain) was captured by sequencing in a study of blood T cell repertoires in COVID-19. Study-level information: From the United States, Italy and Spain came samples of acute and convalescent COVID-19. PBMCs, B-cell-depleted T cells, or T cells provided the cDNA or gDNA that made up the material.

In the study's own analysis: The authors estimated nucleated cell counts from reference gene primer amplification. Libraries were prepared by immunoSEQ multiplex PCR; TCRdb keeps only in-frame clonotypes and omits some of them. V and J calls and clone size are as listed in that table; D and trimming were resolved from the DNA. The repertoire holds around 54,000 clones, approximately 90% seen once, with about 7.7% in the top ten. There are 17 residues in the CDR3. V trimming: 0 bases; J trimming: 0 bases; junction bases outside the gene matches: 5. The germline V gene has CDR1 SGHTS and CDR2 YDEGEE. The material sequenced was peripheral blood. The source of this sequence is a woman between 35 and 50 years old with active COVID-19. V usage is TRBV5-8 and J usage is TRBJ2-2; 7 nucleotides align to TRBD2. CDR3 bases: TGTGCCAGCAGCTTGGTTGGCCGGGGGGCGAACACCGGGGAGCTGTTTTTT. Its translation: CASSLVGRGANTGELFF. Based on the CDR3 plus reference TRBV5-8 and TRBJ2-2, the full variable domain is EAGVTQSPTHLIKTRGQQATLRCSPISGHTSVYWYQQALGLGLQFLLWYDEGEERNRGNFPPRFSGRQFPNYSSELNVNALELEDSALYLCASSLVGRGANTGELFFGEGSRLTVL.